The source of this TCR beta chain is a study of shared clonotypes between healthy human individuals. Selected positively for CCR7 and CD45RO-negative, naive CD8 cells excluded terminally differentiated effector memory CD45RA+ cells. Here immunoSEQ multiplex PCR was the method, and the copy in TCRdb shows in-frame clones only, minus some. The data hold over 2 million clones, with about 95% observed a single time. The TCR sequence derives from a young man in good health. Input material: naive CD8+ T cells sorted from blood.

CDR3 amino acids: CASSLGQVGESLNYGYTF. CDR3 nucleotides: TGTGCCAGCAGCCTAGGACAGGTTGGGGAGAGCTTAAACTATGGCTACACCTTC. The chain uses TRBV2 and TRBJ1-2, with 7 bases identical to TRBD1. Germline CDR1 and CDR2: SNHLY and FYNNEI. CDR3 length: 18 amino acids. V dropped 6 bases and J dropped 2; count of bases not matched to a gene: 18. Looking up the rest from reference TRBV2 and TRBJ1-2 gives the full variable domain: EPEVTQTPSHQVTQMGQEVILRCVPISNHLYFYWYRQILGQKVEFLVSFYNNEISEKSEIFDDQFSVERPDGSNFTLKIRSTKLEDSAMYFCASSLGQVGESLNYGYTFGSGTRLTVV.